The TCR beta chain described here comes from a study of neoadjuvant nivolumab and ipilimumab in lung cancer. Produced via immunoSEQ multiplex PCR; TCRdb's table is partial and in-frame only. This sample has about 38,000 clones, with about 88% found just once. The V gene lost 5 bases and the J gene lost 7 bases, with 14 bases spanning the gap. The CDR3 has 13 residues. CDR1 SGHTA and CDR2 FQGNSA come from the germline V gene. Study observations and caveats: Only two of four nivolumab-treated tumors gained richness and clonality by surgery.

Of note for this clone: Antigen: not known.

This clonotype was obtained from an adult with non-small cell lung cancer. The material was peripheral blood, obtained before neoadjuvant nivolumab, alone or with ipilimumab. V gene TRBV7-2 combines with J gene TRBJ2-5, with D possibly being TRBD1 or TRBD2 (6 bases each). CDR3 protein: CASSTGTGPTQYF. CDR3 in DNA: TGTGCCAGCAGCACAGGGACTGGCCCGACCCAGTACTTC.